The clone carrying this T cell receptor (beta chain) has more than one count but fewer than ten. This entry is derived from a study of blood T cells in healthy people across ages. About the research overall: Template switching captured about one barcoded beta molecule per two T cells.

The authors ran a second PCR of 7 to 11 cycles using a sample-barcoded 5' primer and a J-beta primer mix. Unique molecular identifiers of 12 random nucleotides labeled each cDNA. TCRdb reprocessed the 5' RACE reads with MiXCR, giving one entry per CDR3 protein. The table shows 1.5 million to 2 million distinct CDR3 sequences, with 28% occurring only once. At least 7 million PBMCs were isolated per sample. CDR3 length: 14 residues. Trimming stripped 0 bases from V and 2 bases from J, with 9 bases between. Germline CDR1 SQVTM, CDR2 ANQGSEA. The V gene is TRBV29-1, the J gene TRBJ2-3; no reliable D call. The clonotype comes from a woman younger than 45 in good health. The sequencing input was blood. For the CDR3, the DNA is TGCAGCGTTGAAGAGGCTACCCACACAGATACGCAGTATTTT. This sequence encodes CSVEEATHTDTQYF.